A single sample is the source of the 26 T cell receptor beta chains below, sequenced in a study of T-cell memory formation after mild COVID-19. TCRdb fed the 5' RACE reads into MiXCR, producing one record per CDR3 protein. The table has around 150,000 distinct CDR3 sequences, around a third seen once. The material sequenced was PBMCs or a T cell subset sorted from them (not recorded which). Receptors originate from an adult woman who had mild COVID-19 (a few samples of this study predate the infection). Cell type and time point are not known.

The rearrangement links TRBV5-1 to TRBJ1-4; tentative D call: TRBD1 (6 bases). V gave up 4 bases and J gave up 7 bases, with 20 bases separating them. The CDR3 runs 16 residues. CDR1 and CDR2 from the germline V gene are SGHRS and YFSETQ. The CDR3, as DNA: TGCGCCAGCAGCACCACGGGTCTGCGACAGGTTGAAAAACTGTTTTTT. The encoded protein is CASSTTGLRQVEKLFF.

CDR3 in amino acids: CASSLDWDIYEQYF. CDR3 nucleotides: TGTGCCAGCAGCTTAGACTGGGACATCTACGAGCAGTACTTC. The chain carries TRBV7-9 and TRBJ2-7, with D possibly being TRBD1 (6 bases). Trimming pared 1 base from V and 3 bases from J, leaving 10 bases between. Germline values: CDR1 SEHNR, CDR2 FQNEAQ (reference sequence). CDR3 size: 14 residues.

V is TRBV7-9 and J is TRBJ1-2, with 8 bases fitting TRBD1. The CDR3 has 15 amino acids. With 5 bases clipped from V and 4 bases from J, the junction kept 9 bases outside the gene matches. CDR1 and CDR2 from the germline V gene are SEHNR and FQNEAQ (reference sequence). The CDR3 reads CASSHGGQGRYGYTF. CDR3 nucleotides: TGTGCCAGCAGCCACGGAGGACAGGGTCGCTATGGCTACACCTTC.

The CDR3 DNA follows: TGTGCCACCAGCAGAGTGGGGGGCGGCAATCAGCCCCAGCATTTT. Protein sequence: CATSRVGGGNQPQHF. This chain uses TRBV15 with TRBJ1-5; maybe TRBD1 (6 bases). Germline CDR1 reads LNHNV; CDR2 reads YYDKDF (reference sequence). Trimming took off 1 base at V and 2 bases at J, with 9 bases between the two ends. The CDR3 has 15 amino acids.

J is TRBJ1-1 and V is TRBV6-5, with TRBD1 as a possible D gene (5 bases). Trimming cost V 6 bases and J 10 bases, with 18 bases left between them. The CDR3 sequence is 13 residues long. The germline V gene encodes CDR1 MNHEY and CDR2 SVGAGI. The CDR3 is CASSPGLGLRAFF. The CDR3 coding sequence is TGTGCCAGCAGCCCCGGGCTGGGGCTTAGAGCTTTCTTT.

In its sample, this clonotype was seen a few times. The rearrangement joins TRBV15 to TRBJ2-2; D unresolved. Deletions cut 5 bases from V and 4 bases from J, with 17 bases between. The CDR3 runs to 16 residues. CDR1 is LNHNV and CDR2 is YYDKDF in the germline V gene (reference sequence). The CDR3 spells CATSPPHHPGTGELFF. In DNA, the CDR3 is TGTGCCACCAGCCCTCCCCATCACCCGGGCACCGGGGAGCTGTTTTTT.

This sequence joins TRBV4-3 and TRBJ2-1; D gene unclear. The CDR3 spans 14 residues. Germline lookup yields CDR1 LGHNA and CDR2 YSLEER. Trimming took off 0 bases at V and 8 bases at J, with 11 bases between the two ends. The CDR3 nucleotides read TGCGCCAGCAGCCAAGAGTTCCCCGGCGATGAGCAGTTCTTC. Translation gives CASSQEFPGDEQFF.

This clonotype was detected only a few times. This chain uses TRBV12-3 or TRBV12-4 with TRBJ2-3; 9 nucleotides line up with TRBD2. The CDR3 has 15 amino acids. V dropped 4 bases and J dropped 3; count of bases not matched to a gene: 5. As DNA, the CDR3 is TGTGCCAGCAGTTCTCCGGGACTAGCAACAGATACGCAGTATTTT. Protein product: CASSSPGLATDTQYF.

This clonotype has only a few counts. The chain is built from TRBV5-1 and TRBJ1-1; a possible D gene is TRBD1 (6 bases). Germline values: CDR1 SGHRS, CDR2 YFSETQ. Trimming stripped 4 bases from V and 4 bases from J, with 11 bases between. This CDR3 contains 13 residues. This CDR3 reads CASSPGASTEAFF. The CDR3, as DNA: TGCGCCAGCAGCCCAGGGGCTAGCACTGAAGCTTTCTTT.

This clonotype was counted between two and nine times. The chain joins TRBV9 to TRBJ2-3; D unresolved. The CDR3 runs to 14 residues. Deletions cut 0 bases from V and 0 bases from J, with 5 bases between. Germline V gives CDR1 SGDLS, CDR2 YYNGEE. The DNA of the CDR3 is TGTGCCAGCAGCGTAGTCCCTAGCACAGATACGCAGTATTTT. It codes for CASSVVPSTDTQYF.

This clonotype has at least ten counts. The V and J genes are TRBV6-1 and TRBJ2-7, with D unclear. CDR1 is MNHNS, CDR2 SASEGT, per germline. The CDR3 covers 13 residues. Trimming pared 1 base from V and 2 bases from J, leaving 6 bases between. This CDR3 is CASSEEETYEQYF. The CDR3, as DNA: TGTGCCAGCAGTGAAGAGGAAACCTACGAGCAGTACTTC.

CDR3 coding DNA: TGCGCCAGCAGCTTGGATGGGATGGGGGAAGCTTTCTTT. Translated: CASSLDGMGEAFF. This chain connects TRBV5-1 to TRBJ1-1, with no clear D. This CDR3 has 13 amino acids. Germline V gene lookup returns CDR1 SGHRS and CDR2 YFSETQ. V was pared by 0 bases and J by 8 bases, with 11 bases between.

This rearrangement joins TRBV9 to TRBJ1-2; perhaps TRBD1 as D (6 bases). The CDR3 runs to 13 residues. Germline loops: CDR1 SGDLS, CDR2 YYNGEE. V lost 4 bases and J lost 6, with 13 bases in between. CDR3 region: CASSPSSGDGYTF. CDR3 DNA sequence: TGTGCCAGCAGCCCGTCTTCAGGGGATGGCTACACCTTC.

This chain connects TRBV2 to TRBJ2-3, with D possibly being TRBD1 or TRBD2 (5 bases each). V was cut by 10 bases and J by 0 bases, with 17 bases left in between. The CDR3 is made up of 15 amino acids. From germline, CDR1 is SNHLY and CDR2 FYNNEI. The CDR3 bases are TGTGCCACCCGGGGCCCTGGGCGGAGCACAGATACGCAGTATTTT. Protein: CATRGPGRSTDTQYF.

The chain recombines TRBV20-1 with TRBJ2-3; 9 bases agree with TRBD2. J was trimmed by 2 bases and V by 4 bases; bases with no gene match: 4. The CDR3 is 14 amino acids. Per germline, CDR1 DFQATT and CDR2 SNEGSKA (reference sequence). DNA for the CDR3: TGCAGTGCTAAGCGGGGGGCCTCCACAGATACGCAGTATTTT. Amino acid sequence: CSAKRGASTDTQYF.

This rearrangement joins TRBV20-1 to TRBJ1-1; 10 bases are shared with TRBD1. CDR1 and CDR2 from the germline V gene are DFQATT and SNEGSKA (reference sequence). V shed 6 bases, J shed 3 bases, and the junction held 10 bases outside the gene matches. This CDR3 region has 15 residues. Here the CDR3 DNA reads TGCAGTGCCCCGATAGGGGGGACAGGGGACACTGAAGCTTTCTTT. Its protein product is CSAPIGGTGDTEAFF.

The V and J genes are TRBV12-3 or TRBV12-4 and TRBJ2-7, with 12 nucleotides matching TRBD2. The CDR3 is made up of 15 amino acids. Losses at the gene ends were 5 bases for V and 5 bases for J; bases not matched to a gene: 7. In DNA, the CDR3 is TGTGCCAGCAGTCCAAGACTAGCGGGAGACCACGAGCAGTACTTC. As protein: CASSPRLAGDHEQYF.

The chain recombines TRBV5-1 with TRBJ1-2, with 7 bases aligning to TRBD1. With 4 bases clipped from V and 6 bases from J, the junction kept 6 bases outside the gene matches. Per germline, CDR1 SGHRS and CDR2 YFSETQ. This CDR3 is 13 amino acids long. Written as DNA, the CDR3 is TGCGCCAGCAGCCCGTCCGGGACAGATGGCTACACCTTC. This sequence encodes CASSPSGTDGYTF.

The table lists this clonotype with a few counts. The V and J genes are TRBV5-1 and TRBJ2-1; possibly TRBD1 for D (6 bases). The CDR3 sequence is 14 residues long. Between the trimmed V and J ends, which lost 2 bases and 8 bases, there was a span of 14 bases. Per germline, CDR1 SGHRS and CDR2 YFSETQ. In DNA, the CDR3 is TGCGCCAGCAGCTTAGGGGCAGGGGCGGATGAGCAGTTCTTC. It specifies CASSLGAGADEQFF. Full variable domain (missing parts from reference TRBV5-1 and TRBJ2-1): KAGVTQTPRYLIKTRGQQVTLSCSPISGHRSVSWYQQTPGQGLQFLFEYFSETQRNKGNFPGRFSGRQFSNSRSEMNVSTLELGDSALYLCASSLGAGADEQFFGPGTRLTVL.

This clonotype was recorded a few times. This rearrangement joins TRBV20-1 to TRBJ2-1; 10 bases are a match to TRBD2. CDR1 DFQATT and CDR2 SNEGSKA come from the germline V gene (reference sequence). V dropped 7 bases and J dropped 10; count of bases not matched to a gene: 4. The CDR3 is 11 amino acids. CDR3 residues: CSVKGLAEQFF. DNA for the CDR3: TGCAGTGTCAAGGGACTAGCGGAGCAGTTCTTC.

As DNA, the CDR3 is TGCGCCAGCAGCCTATCGAGGGGGAACTACGAGCAGTACTTC. Protein sequence: CASSLSRGNYEQYF. V gene TRBV4-3 combines with J gene TRBJ2-7, with a possible D match to TRBD1 (6 bases). CDR1 LGHNA and CDR2 YSLEER come from the germline V gene. CDR3 length: 14 residues. Deletions cut 4 bases from V and 3 bases from J, with 13 bases between.

The J gene is TRBJ1-2, the V gene TRBV4-3; 7 bases match TRBD1. CDR3 length: 14 residues. Germline CDR1 and CDR2: LGHNA and YSLEER. Trimming at V came to 5 bases and at J to 0 bases, leaving 3 bases not matched to a gene. CDR3 DNA sequence: TGCGCCAGCAGCAGGGACAGTACTAACTATGGCTACACCTTC. Translating gives CASSRDSTNYGYTF.

This clonotype was counted only a few times. This chain connects TRBV4-1 to TRBJ2-3; D is perhaps TRBD1 or TRBD2 (7 bases each). The germline CDR1 and CDR2 sequences are MGHRA and YSYEKL. Trimming stripped 4 bases from V and 0 bases from J, with 20 bases between. The CDR3 runs to 18 residues. In nucleotides, the CDR3 is TGCGCCAGCAGCCTCCAGGGGGGGATCTACCCTAGCACAGATACGCAGTATTTT. Translated: CASSLQGGIYPSTDTQYF.

This clonotype was observed once. V usage is TRBV27 and J usage is TRBJ2-7; D tentatively fits TRBD1 or TRBD2 (5 bases each). This CDR3 contains 15 residues. CDR1 and CDR2 (germline): MNHEY, SMNVEV (reference sequence). V shed 4 bases and J shed 5 bases, with 18 bases lying between them. CDR3 residues: CASSWDLPTVNEQYF. As DNA, the CDR3 is TGTGCCAGCAGTTGGGACCTACCCACGGTAAACGAGCAGTACTTC.

This clonotype was detected a few times. The genes are TRBV18 and TRBJ1-2; 9 bases line up with TRBD1. CDR3 size: 15 residues. V gave up 2 bases and J gave up 4 bases; unmatched junction bases: 5. Germline values: CDR1 KGHSH, CDR2 LQKENI. In nucleotides, the CDR3 is TGTGCCAGCTCACCAGGGGGACAGGGAAGCTATGGCTACACCTTC. As protein: CASSPGGQGSYGYTF.

The V and J genes are TRBV27 and TRBJ2-7; 7 nucleotides match TRBD1. Germline CDR1 reads MNHEY; CDR2 reads SMNVEV (reference sequence). The trim removed 0 bases at V and 4 bases at J, leaving 6 bases unmatched. This CDR3 comprises 15 residues. The CDR3 DNA follows: TGTGCCAGCAGTTTATCTCGGACAGGACCGTACGAGCAGTACTTC. As protein: CASSLSRTGPYEQYF.